Listed here is a single T cell receptor (beta chain). The CDR3 runs 17 residues. The ends were cut back, 1 base at V and 1 base at J, with 14 bases in the middle. Germline loops: CDR1 MGHRA, CDR2 YSYEKL. The data stem from a study of blood T cell repertoires in COVID-19. Study in general: COVID-19 samples from acute and convalescent phases originated in the United States, Italy and Spain. Sources were T cells, B-cell-depleted T cells, or PBMCs; the material itself was cDNA or gDNA.

Original handling: Counts of nucleated cells, estimated from reference gene primer amplification, were obtained. The assay was immunoSEQ multiplex PCR, and TCRdb's table has in-frame clones only and misses some. D and trimming were read from the DNA, whereas the V and J calls and clone size are those reported in that table. The profile shows 60,000 to 75,000 clones, around 87% of them singletons. This sequence was found in a man aged 45-65 years with active COVID-19. The sequenced sample was peripheral blood. The rearrangement joins TRBV4-1 to TRBJ1-5, with a weak D call TRBD1 (5 bases). CDR3 amino acids: CASSQVQGTLSNQPQHF. DNA of the CDR3: TGCGCCAGCAGCCAAGTTCAGGGAACATTGAGCAATCAGCCCCAGCATTTT.